The 25 T cell receptor beta chains below come from one sample, sequenced in a study of shared clonotypes between healthy human individuals. Generated by immunoSEQ multiplex PCR, the TCRdb table keeps only in-frame clones and is missing some. Among roughly 2,500,000 clones, under 95% were seen once, and the ten largest hold more than 0.35%. The specimen sequenced was naive CD4+ T cells from PBMCs. Subset meaning: CD45RA+ positively selected. The receptors here all came from a man aged 18 to 35 in good health. Some clones in this sample may be carry-over from other donors' samples.

The gene calls are TRBV19 and TRBJ2-2; 7 bases agree with TRBD1. This CDR3 has 15 amino acids. Losses at the gene ends were 7 bases for V and 3 bases for J; bases not matched to a gene: 8. Germline loops: CDR1 LNHDA, CDR2 SQIVND (reference sequence). The CDR3 nucleotides are TGTGCCAGTACCTACCGGGACAGATACACCGGGGAGCTGTTTTTT. Residues: CASTYRDRYTGELFF.

This chain's CDR3 is CASSHGVGVPTDTQYF. The CDR3 DNA reads as TGTGCCAGTAGTCATGGGGTGGGGGTCCCCACAGATACGCAGTATTTT. The genes are TRBV19 and TRBJ2-3; D possibly uses TRBD1 or TRBD2 (5 bases each). Germline V gives CDR1 LNHDA, CDR2 SQIVND (reference sequence). The CDR3 runs 16 residues. Trimming removed 5 bases from V and 2 bases from J, with 17 bases in between. The full variable domain, in which reference TRBV19 and TRBJ2-3 provide the parts outside the CDR3, is DGGITQSPKYLFRKEGQNVTLSCEQNLNHDAMYWYRQDPGQGLRLIYYSQIVNDFQKGDIAEGYSVSREKKESFPLTVTSAQKNPTAFYLCASSHGVGVPTDTQYFGPGTRLTVL.

The rearrangement joins TRBV25-1 to TRBJ2-1; D not resolved. CDR1 and CDR2 (germline): MGHDK, SYGVNS. The CDR3 has 13 residues. Trimming removed 2 bases at V and 7 bases at J, with 9 bases between. The CDR3 sequence is CASSEILGNEQFF. CDR3 nucleotide sequence: TGTGCCAGCAGTGAAATTTTGGGGAATGAGCAGTTCTTC.

The chain is built from TRBV19 and TRBJ2-4; D unclear. The length of the CDR3 is 12 residues. Per the germline V gene, CDR1 is LNHDA and CDR2 is SQIVND (reference sequence). Trimming took off 2 bases at V and 6 bases at J, with 5 bases between the two ends. The CDR3 spells CASSITGNIQYF. The CDR3 DNA sequence: TGTGCCAGTAGTATAACTGGAAACATTCAGTACTTC.

This sequence joins TRBV21-1 and TRBJ1-2; TRBD1, the table's D call, lacks a check against the DNA. TRBV21-1 is listed as a pseudogene. The CDR3 consists of 15 residues. The CDR3 DNA reads as TGTGCCAGCAGCAATCTGGACAGGGCTTTCTATGGCTACACCTTC. Its translation is CASSNLDRAFYGYTF.

The chain recombines TRBV4-2 with TRBJ2-7; the match to TRBD1 covers 7 bases. This CDR3 has 16 residues. Germline trimming cut 0 bases from V and 2 bases from J; bases unmatched to any gene: 7. Germline V gene lookup returns CDR1 LGHNA and CDR2 YNFKEQ. DNA of the CDR3: TGTGCCAGCAGCCAAGATCGGGTACAGGGGACCTACGAGCAGTACTTC. Protein: CASSQDRVQGTYEQYF.

The chain has TRBV11-3 and TRBJ2-5; D unclear. Trimming shortened V by 5 bases and J by 5 bases, and 12 bases separated the two germline ends. This CDR3 is 13 amino acids long. Germline V gene lookup returns CDR1 SGHNT and CDR2 YENEEA. CDR3 residues: CASSPVFGETQYF. In DNA form, the CDR3 reads TGTGCCAGCAGCCCCGTCTTTGGGGAGACCCAGTACTTC.

V and J are TRBV15 and TRBJ2-7; 7 bases agree with TRBD1. This CDR3 is built from 17 residues. J was trimmed by 5 bases and V by 1 base; bases with no gene match: 14. Looked up from germline, CDR1 is LNHNV and CDR2 is YYDKDF (reference sequence). CDR3 DNA: TGTGCCACCAGCAGAGGTTTCCCGTCGGCAGGGGGAAACGAGCAGTACTTC. It codes for CATSRGFPSAGGNEQYF.

The chain combines TRBV19 with TRBJ2-5; TRBD2 matches 12 bases. From germline, CDR1 is LNHDA and CDR2 SQIVND (reference sequence). Germline trimming cut 3 bases from V and 5 bases from J; bases unmatched to any gene: 7. CDR3 length: 16 residues. CDR3 protein: CASSIKLAGGYETQYF. CDR3 sequence (DNA): TGTGCCAGTAGTATCAAACTAGCGGGAGGTTACGAGACCCAGTACTTC.

The chain carries TRBV19 and TRBJ2-7; D not certain. This CDR3 is built from 13 residues. Between the trimmed V and J ends, which lost 5 bases and 0 bases, there was a span of 8 bases. CDR1 is LNHDA and CDR2 is SQIVND in the germline V gene (reference sequence). This chain's CDR3 is CASSRAPSYEQYF. The CDR3 DNA sequence: TGTGCCAGTAGTCGGGCACCCTCCTACGAGCAGTACTTC.

The V gene is TRBV2, the J gene TRBJ2-1, with 9 nucleotides matching TRBD1. CDR1 is SNHLY, CDR2 FYNNEI, per germline. This CDR3 spans 13 amino acids. V dropped 8 bases and J dropped 12; count of bases not matched to a gene: 11. The CDR3 DNA sequence: TGTGCCAGCGGGGACAGGGAACGTCTGGGGCAGTTCTTC. Translated, it gives CASGDRERLGQFF.

The chain uses TRBV25-1 and TRBJ2-7; 7 positions agree with TRBD2. CDR3 size: 17 residues. J was trimmed by 5 bases and V by 1 base; bases with no gene match: 14. The germline V gene encodes CDR1 MGHDK and CDR2 SYGVNS. CDR3 bases: TGTGCCAGCAGTGAATCAAGTGGCGGGAGTAAGGGCCACGAGCAGTACTTC. Protein: CASSESSGGSKGHEQYF.

The rearrangement joins TRBV4-1 to TRBJ2-5; 7 bases are a match to TRBD2. CDR3 length: 14 amino acids. The germline gives CDR1 MGHRA, CDR2 YSYEKL. Germline trimming cut 4 bases from V and 7 bases from J; bases unmatched to any gene: 9. CDR3 region: CASSLTGTSATQYF. The DNA of the CDR3 is TGCGCCAGCAGCCTCACCGGAACTAGCGCGACCCAGTACTTC.

V usage is TRBV9 and J usage is TRBJ2-2, with D perhaps matching TRBD1 (5 bases). The germline V gene encodes CDR1 SGDLS and CDR2 YYNGEE. V was shortened by 4 bases and J by 1 base, with 8 bases between the two germline ends. The CDR3 runs 14 residues. The CDR3 sequence is CASSNGQNTGELFF. DNA of the CDR3: TGTGCCAGCAGCAACGGACAGAACACCGGGGAGCTGTTTTTT.

This chain connects TRBV13 to TRBJ2-7; D uncertain. CDR3 length: 12 residues. Germline V gene sequence: CDR1 PRHDT, CDR2 FYEKMQ (reference sequence). Trimming cost V 2 bases and J 3 bases, with 5 bases left between them. CDR3 DNA sequence: TGTGCCAGCAGCTTAAGGAACTACGAGCAGTACTTC. Translating gives CASSLRNYEQYF. Drawing the rest from reference TRBV13 and TRBJ2-7, the complete variable domain is AAGVIQSPRHLIKEKRETATLKCYPIPRHDTVYWYQQGPGQDPQFLISFYEKMQSDKGSIPDRFSAQQFSDYHSELNMSSLELGDSALYFCASSLRNYEQYFGPGTRLTVT.

This rearrangement joins TRBV21-1 to TRBJ2-7; the table's D call of TRBD1 was not tested on the DNA. TRBV21-1 is classified as a pseudogene. The CDR3 sequence is 18 residues long. The CDR3 reads CASRRPGQPCSATYEQYF. The CDR3 DNA reads TGTGCCAGCAGGAGACCGGGACAGCCTTGCTCCGCGACCTACGAGCAGTACTTC.

The rearrangement joins TRBV4-1 to TRBJ1-3; no firm D call. V was cut by 4 bases and J by 7 bases, with 20 bases left in between. Germline CDR1 and CDR2: MGHRA and YSYEKL. The CDR3 has 16 residues. This chain's CDR3 is CASSPTGEAGTNTIYF. The CDR3, as DNA: TGCGCCAGCAGCCCAACTGGAGAGGCCGGAACGAACACCATATATTTT.

J is TRBJ2-2 and V is TRBV28; D perhaps matches TRBD1 (5 bases). With 6 bases removed from V and 0 bases from J, the gap between germline ends came to 17 bases. CDR1 and CDR2 from the germline V gene are MDHEN and SYDVKM. The CDR3 is made up of 17 amino acids. CDR3 coding DNA: TGTGCCAGCAGCAGACCTTTTGGGGCCCCGAACACCGGGGAGCTGTTTTTT. This sequence encodes CASSRPFGAPNTGELFF.

The V call is TRBV27, the J call TRBJ1-1, with 10 nucleotides matching TRBD1. Germline values: CDR1 MNHEY, CDR2 SMNVEV (reference sequence). Trimming cost V 5 bases and J 4 bases; bases outside gene matches: 7. This CDR3 has 15 amino acids. CDR3 DNA: TGTGCCAGCAGTAGACCCGGGACAGGGGCCACTGAAGCTTTCTTT. Amino acid sequence: CASSRPGTGATEAFF.

The J gene is TRBJ2-1, the V gene TRBV19; D tentatively fits TRBD1 or TRBD2 (8 bases each). CDR1 LNHDA and CDR2 SQIVND come from the germline V gene (reference sequence). V lost 5 bases to trimming and J lost 2 bases, with 25 bases between them. CDR3 size: 19 residues. The CDR3 reads CASSSHRGSATSAYNEQFF. CDR3 bases: TGTGCCAGTAGTTCGCACAGGGGGAGCGCGACTAGCGCCTACAATGAGCAGTTCTTC.

This chain links TRBV10-3 with TRBJ2-1, with 12 bases aligning to TRBD2. Germline V CDR1 and CDR2: ENHRY, SYGVKD. J gave up 10 bases and V 0 bases, and 4 bases lay outside the gene matches. The CDR3 runs 15 residues. The CDR3 protein is CAISESTSGGQEQFF. The CDR3 DNA reads TGTGCCATCAGTGAGTCAACTAGCGGGGGGCAAGAGCAGTTCTTC.

The chain is built from TRBV2 and TRBJ2-1; TRBD1 matches 7 bases. CDR1 and CDR2 (germline): SNHLY, FYNNEI. CDR3 size: 20 residues. The ends lost 7 bases at V and 3 bases at J; junction bases unmatched: 24. The CDR3 spells CASTVGNTGARTPFYNEQFF. The CDR3 DNA reads TGTGCCAGCACAGTCGGAAATACAGGGGCACGGACCCCCTTCTACAATGAGCAGTTCTTC.

This clone has just one count. The gene calls are TRBV23-1 and TRBJ2-3; either TRBD1 or TRBD2 may fit D (5 bases each). TRBV23-1 is filed as an ORF, its function uncertain. With 0 bases removed from V and 5 bases from J, the gap between germline ends came to 9 bases. This CDR3 comprises 14 residues. CDR3 in amino acids: CASSQSSGGDTQYF. CDR3 in DNA: TGCGCCAGCAGTCAATCGAGTGGGGGAGATACGCAGTATTTT.

The V gene is TRBV5-6, the J gene TRBJ2-7, with TRBD1 matching 8 bases. Germline-derived CDR1 and CDR2 are SGHDT and YYEEEE. This CDR3 contains 17 residues. V lost 0 bases and J lost 5; bases outside the gene matches: 13. CDR3 sequence: CASSLDPTGQVVNEQYF. The CDR3, as DNA: TGTGCCAGCAGCTTGGATCCCACGGGACAGGTAGTCAACGAGCAGTACTTC.

The chain couples TRBV28 to TRBJ2-7; D gene unclear. V was clipped by 5 bases and J by 0 bases, with 14 bases between them. The CDR3 is 15 amino acids. The germline V gene has CDR1 MDHEN and CDR2 SYDVKM. CDR3 in amino acids: CASSPNSGFSYEQYF. CDR3 bases: TGTGCCAGCAGTCCGAACTCAGGCTTCTCCTACGAGCAGTACTTC. Based on the CDR3 plus reference TRBV28 and TRBJ2-7, the full variable domain is DVKVTQSSRYLVKRTGEKVFLECVQDMDHENMFWYRQDPGLGLRLIYFSYDVKMKEKGDIPEGYSVSREKKERFSLILESASTNQTSMYLCASSPNSGFSYEQYFGPGTRLTVT.